Reported below is one T cell receptor beta chain. Libraries were prepared by immunoSEQ multiplex PCR; TCRdb keeps only in-frame clonotypes and omits some of them. The sample includes approximately 70,000 clones, roughly 91% of them seen just once. These data are taken from a study of technical replicates of blood from a handful of donors. The sequence was obtained from a human donor in good health. Some clones in this sample may be carry-over from other donors' samples. Material for sequencing was T cells isolated from PBMCs.

CDR3 amino acids: CASSPRVGGSYNEQFF. The CDR3 bases are TGTGCCAGCAGCCCCCGGGTCGGCGGGAGTTACAATGAGCAGTTCTTC. The chain has TRBV7-8 and TRBJ2-1; TRBD2 aligns across 7 bases. CDR3 length equals 16 residues. V lost 5 bases to trimming and J lost 4 bases; unmatched junction nucleotides: 11. Germline V gives CDR1 SGHVS, CDR2 FQNEAQ.